This T cell receptor beta chain originates from a study of regulatory T cells in long-lasting Graves disease. Time point in this sample: newly diagnosed GD, antithyroid drugs for less than 3 months. From RNA extracted from PBMCs, the TCR library was made. CDR1 is SQVTM, CDR2 ANQGSEA, per germline. The CDR3 is 11 amino acids. With 4 bases removed from V and 6 bases from J, the gap between germline ends came to 7 bases. This clonotype was seen many times. Arm-PCR with iRepertoire HTBI primers amplified the CDR3 regions for these TCR beta libraries. Via MiXCR, TCRdb re-called the multiplex PCR reads, giving one row per CDR3 protein. This table holds 420,000 or so distinct CDR3 sequences, over 15% found once. The same sample was also used in a study of T cells in Graves' hyperthyroidism and ophthalmopathy.

The sample here was peripheral blood mononuclear cells (PBMCs), taken at new diagnosis, from a patient treated with antithyroid drugs. The gene calls are TRBV29-1 and TRBJ2-1, with unresolved D. This receptor was taken from a woman in her late teens or twenties with Graves disease. CDR3 sequence: CSVVRTNEQFF. The CDR3 coding sequence is TGCAGCGTTGTAAGGACCAATGAGCAGTTCTTC.